One T cell receptor beta chain is described in this entry. Its specificity is not known. Germline V gene lookup returns CDR1 MNHNS and CDR2 SASEGT. The CDR3 loop spans 14 amino acids. V was trimmed by 2 bases and J by 0 bases, leaving 5 bases between them. This sample was taken from a study of T cell repertoires in cytomegalovirus infection. Study as a whole: Well-studied HLA-B-restricted epitopes and recently identified HLA-C-restricted epitopes of CMV were both used in the study. In public TCR beta signatures, there were indications of both CMV infection and matching HLA type. Study observations and caveats: HLA-C-restricted CMV-specific TCR beta clonotypes were dominant in the ex vivo response. Adding up the frequency of public TCR beta families identified people who carried CMV plus the relevant HLA.

One entry per CDR3 protein, called by TCRdb with MiXCR from the reads. The data hold around 310,000 distinct CDR3 sequences, with 25% to 30% observed a single time. V usage is TRBV6-1 and J usage is TRBJ1-3; D remains ambiguous. This TCR was recovered from a human donor in good health (CMV status not recorded). Some clones in this sample may be carry-over from other donors' samples. The sample in question was cultured PBMCs, obtained from culture after CMV antigen stimulation. CDR3 coding DNA: TGTGCCAGCAGTGAAATCCTCTCTGGAAACACCATATATTTT. Protein sequence: CASSEILSGNTIYF.